This T cell receptor beta chain was captured by sequencing in a study of shared clonotypes between healthy human individuals. Study-level background: A couple of female and three male donors aged 18 to 49 were enrolled. Per-donor plates numbered three CD4 naive, three CD4 memory, two CD8 naive and one CD8 memory.

Germline CDR1 reads SGHNT; CDR2 reads YYREEE (reference sequence). Trimming took 2 bases from V and 4 from J, leaving 14 bases between them. This CDR3 region has 15 residues. Tens of thousands of T cell genomes (roughly 220 ng DNA) went into each sorted-subset replicate. Assay: immunoSEQ multiplex PCR; the TCRdb copy retains only in-frame clones and omits some. Of approximately 2,300,000 clones in the sample, roughly 92% are singletons; the top ten hold around 0.35%. Among the donors, all were Caucasian adults who lived in Nashville, Tennessee. This receptor was obtained from a man between 18 and 29 years old in good health. Some clones in this sample may be carry-over from other donors' samples. The chain is built from TRBV5-4 and TRBJ2-3; possible D gene TRBD1, 6 bases. Sequencing was carried out using naive CD4+ T cells from PBMCs. Subset noted: CD45RA+ positively selected. The CDR3 DNA is TGTGCCAGCAGCTTCAGAACAGGGAACCCAGATACGCAGTATTTT. Its translation: CASSFRTGNPDTQYF.